This T cell receptor (beta chain) emerged from a study of radiation and T cells in renal cell carcinoma (dated by TCRdb to the early 2020s). About the study as a whole: The samples were obtained from a clinical trial, where primary renal cell carcinomas were treated with 15 Gy stereotactic body radiation therapy and then removed by nephrectomy 4 weeks afterward. TCR beta sequencing covered 50 to 55 samples in total, comprising approximately 26 tumors and roughly 27 peripheral blood samples. Across all 50 or so samples, 4,016,671 unique CDR3 nucleotide sequences, encoding 2 million to 3 million unique CDR3 amino acid sequences, were identified. Overall results and qualifications from the work: Because pretreatment tumor biopsies were not available, the baseline intratumoral presence of clonotypes could not be determined. Effects of radiation dose or scheduling on the TCR repertoire could not be addressed with the single-armed trial design. Changes in the blood repertoire were not tracked past 4 weeks after treatment. In blood, the top tumor clonotypes increased between baseline and 2 weeks post-radiation and then shrank by 4 weeks, which suggests that tumor-resident clones expanded only transiently.

Remarks on this clone: Its antigen specificity is not known. No base quality information exists; no much larger clone differs at one position.

TCR beta libraries were generated from genomic DNA with the immunoSEQ kit, following the manufacturer's recommendations. For library preparation, a first multiplex PCR was performed with proprietary primers, followed by a second PCR in which unique barcodes were added, and bead cleanups were performed after each round. A positive control reaction and a negative control reaction, both provided in the kit, were run with every batch of samples. The final libraries were assessed on an Agilent 4200 TapeStation D1000 ScreenTape, pooled by volume, and quantified by qPCR. Sequencing was performed on an Illumina NextSeq500 using a MidOutput 150-cycle cartridge, with 156 Read1 cycles, 15 Index1 cycles, and the kit custom primers. The pooled library was loaded at roughly 0.96 pM, with an approximately 20% PhiX control spiked in. On the study's bioinformatics: Vendor-processed data were analyzed in R, with a clonotype defined as all T cells sharing the same CDR3 nucleotide sequence. In the clone abundance analyses, frequencies in each sample were normalized to that sample's 10,000 most abundant clones. Before analysis, public T cell clones were removed, and these numbered fewer than six per sample on average. A difference in abundance of at least 32-fold between compartments was used to define tumor-enriched and baseline blood-enriched clonotypes. A beta-binomial differential abundance model was used to identify clonotypes that expanded or contracted between blood time points. The Baroni-Urbani and Buser coefficient was used to measure tumor-blood repertoire similarity, and groups were compared with two-tailed Wilcoxon tests in R. Held by TCRdb, this immuneACCESS table contains in-frame sequences only and omits some clones. Under half of the omission traces to an unresolved V gene where checked; the cause of the rest is unknown. The V and J calls and clone size are taken from that table; D and trimming were inferred from the DNA. The sample records 100,000 to 150,000 clones, roughly four fifths of which are singletons. The top ten constitute 5.8% of the sample.

The germline V gene sets CDR1 to SGHAT and CDR2 to FQNNGV. V loses 3 bases of germline sequence and J loses 5 bases, and the interval between the two ends is 17 bases. From the cysteine through the phenylalanine, the CDR3 covers 15 amino acids. CDR3 DNA is the only sequence kept; it has 45 bases, read in frame from the first base. Reading the label with the study, this specimen's time point is: blood 2 weeks post-SBRT. The sample's treatment or condition label, decoded: 15 Gy SBRT to primary tumor, nephrectomy 4 weeks later. To follow tumor-enriched clonotypes, serial peripheral blood was collected from radiation-treated patients at baseline and at 2 weeks and 4 weeks after SBRT. Every patient had renal cell carcinoma of clear cell pathology. The QIAamp DNA Blood Mini Kit (Qiagen) was used to prepare genomic DNA for TCR sequencing. The analyses included just those samples that passed every quality control check.

The sequencing here drew on blood, taken from a patient whose treatment included radiotherapy and nephrectomy. The chain employs TRBV11-2 and TRBJ2-7; no confident D gene assignment can be made. This sequence was found in a man in his forties or fifties with renal cell carcinoma. The DNA sequence reads TGTGCCAGCAGCTTGTCGTGGCTATCTGGGAACGAGCAGTACTTC. This translates into CASSLSWLSGNEQYF.